One sample yielded the 8 T cell receptor beta chains listed below, sequenced in a study of T-cell reconstitution after alpha-beta-depleted transplantation in children. Preparation of the TCRbeta library involved a method that used unique molecular identifiers. TCRdb independently ran MiXCR on the PCR reads; one entry per CDR3 protein. The sample includes over 400,000 distinct CDR3 sequences, around 13% of them seen just once. The sequencing here drew on PBMCs from the stem cell graft donor, taken from the stem cell graft. The receptor source for this set is a human donor who donated a stem cell graft to a child with combined immunodeficiency.

This clonotype was observed many times. The CDR3 region is CASSLPTDTQYF. The CDR3 DNA sequence: TGTGCCAGCAGCTTACCCACAGATACGCAGTATTTT. The chain couples TRBV28 to TRBJ2-3; D remains unclear. V was shortened by 6 bases and J by 2 bases, with 6 bases between the two germline ends. This CDR3 comprises 12 residues. The germline V gene encodes CDR1 MDHEN and CDR2 SYDVKM. The full variable domain, rest sourced from reference TRBV28 and TRBJ2-3, is DVKVTQSSRYLVKRTGEKVFLECVQDMDHENMFWYRQDPGLGLRLIYFSYDVKMKEKGDIPEGYSVSREKKERFSLILESASTNQTSMYLCASSLPTDTQYFGPGTRLTVL.

This clonotype appeared many times. The chain uses TRBV6-1 and TRBJ2-2, with TRBD1 identical over 8 bases. After removal of 10 bases from V and 8 bases from J, the junction contained 15 bases not matched to a gene. The CDR3 totals 15 residues. Germline CDR1 and CDR2: MNHNS and SASEGT. As DNA, the CDR3 is TGTGCCACCCGTGATCCAGGGGGCGCCCCGGGGGAGCTGTTTTTT. It encodes CATRDPGGAPGELFF.

This clonotype was seen a few times. The rearrangement uses TRBV6-5 and TRBJ2-1, with D perhaps assigned TRBD1 or TRBD2 (6 bases each). The germline V gene encodes CDR1 MNHEY and CDR2 SVGAGI. The CDR3 covers 15 residues. Trimming took off 4 bases at V and 6 bases at J, with 16 bases between the two ends. CDR3 in DNA: TGTGCCAGCAGTTCCCCCCGGGGGCAGAGCAATGAGCAGTTCTTC. This sequence encodes CASSSPRGQSNEQFF.

The chain uses TRBV7-3 and TRBJ2-6; possibly TRBD1 for D (6 bases). This CDR3 region has 15 residues. The germline V gene encodes CDR1 SGHTA and CDR2 FQGTGA. Between the trimmed V and J ends, which lost 4 bases and 3 bases, there was a span of 10 bases. The CDR3 DNA is TGTGCCAGCAGCTCCTACAGGGATGGGGCCAACGTCCTGACTTTC. Amino acids: CASSSYRDGANVLTF.

The sample holds a few counts of this clonotype. The chain joins TRBV4-3 to TRBJ1-1; a possible D gene is TRBD1 (5 bases). Trimming stripped 3 bases from V and 7 bases from J, with 15 bases between. The CDR3 is 14 amino acids. CDR1 is LGHNA and CDR2 is YSLEER in the germline V gene. The CDR3 here is CASSQLGGRDEAFF. The CDR3 DNA reads as TGCGCCAGCAGCCAGCTTGGGGGTCGGGATGAAGCTTTCTTT.

Of note for this clonotype: A read error may produce the germline difference seen at one junction end. The chain combines TRBV5-1 with TRBJ2-2; TRBD1 matches at 7 bases. The CDR3 is made up of 14 amino acids. Germline lookup yields CDR1 SGHRS and CDR2 YFSETQ. The CDR3 protein is CASSFRGPTRELFF. In DNA form, the CDR3 reads TGCGCCAGCAGCTTTAGGGGGCCCACCCGGGAGCTGTTTTTT.

This clonotype appeared many times. The V call is TRBV12-3 or TRBV12-4, the J call TRBJ2-5; D possibly corresponds to TRBD1 (5 bases). V lost 4 bases to trimming and J lost 2 bases, with 11 bases between them. The CDR3 sequence is 14 residues long. The CDR3 sequence is CASSYSGAQETQYF. The CDR3 region has the DNA TGTGCCAGCAGTTACTCTGGGGCTCAAGAGACCCAGTACTTC.

This clonotype was seen many times. The rearrangement joins TRBV12-3 or TRBV12-4 to TRBJ2-5; TRBD2 might be the D (6 bases). The CDR3 consists of 15 residues. V was shortened by 4 bases and J by 2 bases, with 14 bases between the two germline ends. The CDR3 nucleotides are TGTGCCAGCAGTTCCCCGGGACTTCAACAAGAGACCCAGTACTTC. It is translated as CASSSPGLQQETQYF.